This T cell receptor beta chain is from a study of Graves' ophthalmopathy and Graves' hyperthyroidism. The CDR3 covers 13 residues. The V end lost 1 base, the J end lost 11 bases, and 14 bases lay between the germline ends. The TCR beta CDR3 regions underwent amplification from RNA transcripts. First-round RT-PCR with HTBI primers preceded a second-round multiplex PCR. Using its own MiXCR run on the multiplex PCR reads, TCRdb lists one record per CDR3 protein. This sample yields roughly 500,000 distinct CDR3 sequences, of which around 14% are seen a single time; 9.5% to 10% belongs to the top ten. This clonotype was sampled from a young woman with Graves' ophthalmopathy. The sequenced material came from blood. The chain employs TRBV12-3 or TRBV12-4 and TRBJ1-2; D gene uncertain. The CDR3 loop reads CASSLDVVVGYTF. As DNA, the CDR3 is TGTGCCAGCAGTTTAGATGTAGTAGTCGGGTACACCTTC.